The present T cell receptor beta chain was sequenced within a study of CD8+CD57+ T cells in acquired aplastic anemia. Study details: DNA per sorted CD4+ or CD8+ sample ranged about 0.19 to 30 ug, averaging 3.2 ug. General study points: With respect to CD8+ Simpson's diversity, patients and controls did not differ significantly.

It was patients with CD8+CD57+ cell expansion by flow cytometry who were chosen for sequencing. Among the patients, all had severe acquired aplastic anemia. Worth noting for this clonotype: Antigen: not known.

Genomic DNA was employed as the template in profiling TCR beta VDJ and CDR3. TCRdb ran MiXCR on the reads and lists one entry per CDR3 protein. The sample gives about 160,000 distinct CDR3 sequences, 48% of which show up once; about 30% is in the top ten. Trimming removed 5 bases from V and 6 bases from J, with 13 bases in between. Germline V lookup: CDR1 WSHSY, CDR2 SAAADI. The CDR3 spans 14 residues. The sequencing input was sorted CD4+, CD8+, or CD8+CD57+ T cells (not recorded which) from PBMCs. The origin of this receptor is a human donor with aplastic anemia. V usage is TRBV10-2 and J usage is TRBJ2-2; D is unclear. CDR3 sequence: CASSKGPGAGELFF. CDR3 DNA: TGCGCCAGCAGTAAAGGGCCTGGGGCCGGGGAGCTGTTTTTT.